This entry concerns a single TCR beta chain. Its antigen is still unknown. 13 Jbeta primers and 60 Vbeta primers were used for the PCR. Here immunoSEQ multiplex PCR was the method, and the copy in TCRdb shows in-frame clones only, minus some. The repertoire holds around 150,000 clones, with 80% as singletons. Trimming removed 5 bases from V and 5 bases from J, with 18 bases in between. Germline V lookup: CDR1 MDHEN, CDR2 SYDVKM. This CDR3 has 15 amino acids. The data belong to a study of cytomegalovirus exposure and HLA in healthy donors. Study observations and caveats: Immune exposure information comprised only CMV serostatus.

The gene calls are TRBV28 and TRBJ2-5; D is ambiguous. The source is a young man in good health and CMV-seronegative. Sequencing was carried out using PBMCs. CDR3 DNA: TGTGCCAGCAGTAGTGGGCTCCTCACTGGGGAGACCCAGTACTTC. This translates into CASSSGLLTGETQYF.